The entry below gives a single T cell receptor (beta chain) sequence along with its context. This sample is part of a study of CD8 T cells in Susac syndrome. Across the whole study: Of the sequenced Susac syndrome patients, six had active disease and about 8 were in remission.

RNA amounts of about 0.5 to 1 ug underwent reverse transcription with random hexamers. Multiplex PCR with immunoSEQ amplified the TCR beta CDR3 across 54 Vbeta and 13 Jbeta. TCRdb itself ran the immunoSEQ multiplex PCR reads through MiXCR, one entry per CDR3 protein. This sample has around 150,000 distinct CDR3 sequences, with just under 95% found just once. With V trimmed by 8 bases and J by 7 bases, 14 bases remained unmatched. Germline V CDR1 and CDR2: SGHVS, FQNEAQ. The CDR3 has 15 amino acids. The source is a human donor with Susac syndrome. This chain links TRBV7-8 with TRBJ2-1; TRBD1 matches 7 bases. The sample was CD8+ T cells from PBMCs. The CDR3 is CASRAGAGGGNEQFF. The DNA for the CDR3 is TGTGCCAGCCGTGCCGGGGCAGGGGGTGGGAATGAGCAGTTCTTC.